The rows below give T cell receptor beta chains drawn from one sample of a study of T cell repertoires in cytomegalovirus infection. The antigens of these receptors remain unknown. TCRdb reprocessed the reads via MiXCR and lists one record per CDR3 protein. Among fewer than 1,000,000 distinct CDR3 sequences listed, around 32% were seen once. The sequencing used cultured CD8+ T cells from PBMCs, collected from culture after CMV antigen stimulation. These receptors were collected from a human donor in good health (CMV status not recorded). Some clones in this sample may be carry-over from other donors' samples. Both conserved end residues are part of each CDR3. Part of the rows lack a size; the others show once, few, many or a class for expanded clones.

CDR3 protein: CASSTGVPNSPLHF
clone size: many
J gene: TRBJ1-6
V gene: TRBV6-5

CDR3 protein: CASSPNIYGVTEAFF
clone size: few
J gene: TRBJ1-1
V gene: TRBV7-9

CDR3 protein: CASSESGTLLIPLHF
clone size: few
J gene: TRBJ1-6
V gene: TRBV2

CDR3 protein: CASSPAGARGTYEQYF
clone size: few
J gene: TRBJ2-7
V gene: TRBV7-6

CDR3 protein: CASSPVPGTTYNEQFF
clone size: few
J gene: TRBJ2-1
V gene: TRBV27

CDR3 protein: CASAQPFKQGYNEQFF
clone size: few
J gene: TRBJ2-1
V gene: TRBV7-6

CDR3 protein: CASSYGALAEAFF
clone size: few
J gene: TRBJ1-1
V gene: TRBV6-5

CDR3 protein: CASSIGGGEDTQYF
clone size: -
J gene: TRBJ2-3
V gene: TRBV19

CDR3 protein: CASSEPLTEGTDTQYF
clone size: -
J gene: TRBJ2-3
V gene: TRBV9

CDR3 protein: CASSSSPGVAEAFF
clone size: few
J gene: TRBJ1-1
V gene: TRBV7-6

CDR3 protein: CASSYGDGSYEQYF
clone size: -
J gene: TRBJ2-7
V gene: TRBV6-5

CDR3 protein: CASSLPGANVLTF
clone size: many
J gene: TRBJ2-6
V gene: TRBV12-3/TRBV12-4

CDR3 protein: CASSQVKPTESEQFF
clone size: -
J gene: TRBJ2-1
V gene: TRBV4-1

CDR3 protein: CSARALAGSNTQYF
clone size: few
J gene: TRBJ2-3
V gene: TRBV20-1

CDR3 protein: CASSLSGGPSGAFF
clone size: -
J gene: TRBJ1-1
V gene: TRBV6-5

CDR3 protein: CASRLTRDSTDTQYF
clone size: few
J gene: TRBJ2-3
V gene: TRBV7-6

CDR3 protein: CASSSTAGRGRIYF
clone size: many
J gene: TRBJ1-3
V gene: TRBV7-2

CDR3 protein: CAISELQPKNTEAFF
clone size: -
J gene: TRBJ1-1
V gene: TRBV10-3

CDR3 protein: CASSDDGLETNEKLFF
clone size: -
J gene: TRBJ1-4
V gene: TRBV2

CDR3 protein: CASSVSGLAGGNEQFF
clone size: -
J gene: TRBJ2-1
V gene: TRBV19

CDR3 protein: CASSPPVGDSPLGYTF
clone size: few
J gene: TRBJ1-2
V gene: TRBV18

CDR3 protein: CASSTLTRANTQYF
clone size: few
J gene: TRBJ2-3
V gene: TRBV6-5

CDR3 protein: CASSALTGLNEKLFF
clone size: few
J gene: TRBJ1-4
V gene: TRBV6-2/TRBV6-3

CDR3 protein: CASSYSERDGEYF
clone size: -
J gene: TRBJ2-5
V gene: TRBV6-2/TRBV6-3

CDR3 protein: CASSPDLGKLFF
clone size: -
J gene: TRBJ1-4
V gene: TRBV4-2

CDR3 protein: CASSQIAGVADTQYF
clone size: -
J gene: TRBJ2-3
V gene: TRBV6-5

CDR3 protein: CSVVMRGVSGNTIYF
clone size: few
J gene: TRBJ1-3
V gene: TRBV29-1

CDR3 protein: CASSPSGWPGNTIYF
clone size: many
J gene: TRBJ1-3
V gene: TRBV7-2

CDR3 protein: CASSLTSSSTQYF
clone size: -
J gene: TRBJ2-3
V gene: TRBV5-8

CDR3 protein: CASSYRLGYTEAFF
clone size: -
J gene: TRBJ1-1
V gene: TRBV2

CDR3 protein: CASSLGIKGAKNTEAFF
clone size: many
J gene: TRBJ1-1
V gene: TRBV7-9

CDR3 protein: CASSHRTEVYENTEAFF
clone size: -
J gene: TRBJ1-1
V gene: TRBV19

CDR3 protein: CASHPLFVTAVSSYNSPLHF
clone size: -
J gene: TRBJ1-6
V gene: TRBV10-2

CDR3 protein: CASRTGQGVADTQYF
clone size: few
J gene: TRBJ2-3
V gene: TRBV6-2/TRBV6-3

CDR3 protein: CASSIDRGWAFF
clone size: -
J gene: TRBJ1-1
V gene: TRBV19

CDR3 protein: CATSRGGQGHTGELFF
clone size: few
J gene: TRBJ2-2
V gene: TRBV15

CDR3 protein: CSAGEGSGANVLTF
clone size: -
J gene: TRBJ2-6
V gene: TRBV20-1

CDR3 protein: CASSPSKQGRLNTEAFF
clone size: -
J gene: TRBJ1-1
V gene: TRBV5-3

CDR3 protein: CASLGTGARAFF
clone size: -
J gene: TRBJ1-1
V gene: TRBV7-9

CDR3 protein: CASRYRERNQPQHF
clone size: -
J gene: TRBJ1-5
V gene: TRBV19